The rows below give T cell receptor beta chains drawn from one sample of a study of cytomegalovirus exposure and HLA in healthy donors. Repertoires were generated with immunoSEQ multiplex PCR, while TCRdb's copy carries only in-frame clones and drops some. This sample contains 100,000 to 150,000 clones. The sequenced material came from PBMCs. Receptors originate from a man between 18 and 29 years old in good health and CMV-seronegative. CDR3s include the opening cysteine and the closing phenylalanine or tryptophan. Fields, in order: V gene, J gene, D gene, CDR3 DNA, CDR3 protein. The D gene is left open where the match is weak.

v_call: TRBV6-5; j_call: TRBJ1-6; d_call: -; cdr3_nt: TGTGCCAGCAGGTCGGACAGTTATAATTCACCCCTCCACTTT; cdr3_aa: CASRSDSYNSPLHF
v_call: TRBV5-4; j_call: TRBJ2-6; d_call: TRBD2; cdr3_nt: TGTGCCAGCAGCGGGACTAGTGGGGCCAACGTCCTGACTTTC; cdr3_aa: CASSGTSGANVLTF
v_call: TRBV28; j_call: TRBJ2-7; d_call: -; cdr3_nt: TGTGCCAGCAGTTTAGAGTCACAGTACTTC; cdr3_aa: CASSLESQYF
v_call: TRBV27; j_call: TRBJ2-2; d_call: TRBD2; cdr3_nt: TGTGCCAGCAGTTTACTAGCGGGGGCCTTCGGGGAGCTGTTTTTT; cdr3_aa: CASSLLAGAFGELFF
v_call: TRBV11-3; j_call: TRBJ2-2; d_call: -; cdr3_nt: TGTGCCAGCAGCTTAGGGAGAGTAAGAATTTACACCGGGGAGCTGTTTTTT; cdr3_aa: CASSLGRVRIYTGELFF
v_call: TRBV19; j_call: TRBJ2-2; d_call: TRBD2; cdr3_nt: TGTGCCAGTAGTATAAGTGGGACTAGCTTCCCCGGGGAGCTGTTTTTT; cdr3_aa: CASSISGTSFPGELFF
v_call: TRBV5-6; j_call: TRBJ2-7; d_call: -; cdr3_nt: TGTGCCAGCAGCTGGGACAAAAAAGCCGAGCAGTACTTC; cdr3_aa: CASSWDKKAEQYF
v_call: TRBV4-2; j_call: TRBJ1-5; d_call: -; cdr3_nt: TGTGCCAGCAGCCAAGAGGACATATACAATCAGCCCCAGCATTTT; cdr3_aa: CASSQEDIYNQPQHF
v_call: TRBV28; j_call: TRBJ2-5; d_call: TRBD2; cdr3_nt: TGTGCCAGCAGTCAGGGCGGGCGGGAGTACCAAGAGACCCAGTACTTC; cdr3_aa: CASSQGGREYQETQYF
v_call: TRBV25-1; j_call: TRBJ1-2; d_call: -; cdr3_nt: TGTGCCAGCAGTGAATTGGTTTCCGGAGGGGTTCATGGCTACACCTTC; cdr3_aa: CASSELVSGGVHGYTF
v_call: TRBV7-2; j_call: TRBJ2-5; d_call: -; cdr3_nt: TGTGCCAGCAGCTCCGACGGAAGGAGGGAGACCCAGTACTTC; cdr3_aa: CASSSDGRRETQYF
v_call: TRBV7-2; j_call: TRBJ1-6; d_call: -; cdr3_nt: TGTGCCAGCAGCTTAAACCGGTCTATTAATTCACCCCTCCACTTT; cdr3_aa: CASSLNRSINSPLHF
v_call: TRBV7-9; j_call: TRBJ2-1; d_call: -; cdr3_nt: TGTGCCAGCAGCTTGCCTTCTGGGACTTGGGAGCAGTTCTTC; cdr3_aa: CASSLPSGTWEQFF
v_call: TRBV28; j_call: TRBJ1-6; d_call: -; cdr3_nt: TGTGCCAGCAGGGTAGACTATAATTCACCCCTCCACTTT; cdr3_aa: CASRVDYNSPLHF
v_call: TRBV7-3; j_call: TRBJ1-3; d_call: -; cdr3_nt: TGTGCCAGCAGCGTCCCCCCGGGGGGTTCTGGAAACACCATATATTTT; cdr3_aa: CASSVPPGGSGNTIYF
v_call: TRBV15; j_call: TRBJ2-1; d_call: TRBD2; cdr3_nt: TGTGCCACCAGGGGGACTAGCGGGATACAGGTGCAGTTCTTC; cdr3_aa: CATRGTSGIQVQFF
v_call: TRBV9; j_call: TRBJ1-2; d_call: TRBD1; cdr3_nt: TGTGCCAGCACCCCTGGGACAGGTCCCTATGGCTACACCTTC; cdr3_aa: CASTPGTGPYGYTF
v_call: TRBV10-1; j_call: TRBJ2-2; d_call: -; cdr3_nt: TGCGCCAGCAGTGGGACCCCGGGACAAGAGAACACCGGGGAGCTGTTTTTT; cdr3_aa: CASSGTPGQENTGELFF
v_call: TRBV19; j_call: TRBJ2-3; d_call: TRBD2; cdr3_nt: TGTGCCAGTAGTATATGGGGACTAGCGGGAGACCACACAGATACGCAGTATTTT; cdr3_aa: CASSIWGLAGDHTDTQYF
v_call: TRBV5-8; j_call: TRBJ1-1; d_call: -; cdr3_nt: TGTGCCAGCAGCCCGGACAGCCCCAGATTCACTGAAGCTTTCTTT; cdr3_aa: CASSPDSPRFTEAFF
v_call: TRBV30; j_call: TRBJ2-5; d_call: TRBD1; cdr3_nt: TGTGCCTGGAGTGTGACAGGGGGCTCAGCAGAGACCCAGTACTTC; cdr3_aa: CAWSVTGGSAETQYF
v_call: TRBV7-9; j_call: TRBJ2-7; d_call: TRBD1; cdr3_nt: TGTGCCAGCAGCTTAAGTGACAGGGCAGAAGGTACCTACGAGCAGTACTTC; cdr3_aa: CASSLSDRAEGTYEQYF
v_call: TRBV6-6; j_call: TRBJ2-7; d_call: -; cdr3_nt: TGTGCCAGCAGTTACGAGGCGGAGCTTCGCTACGAGCAGTACTTC; cdr3_aa: CASSYEAELRYEQYF
v_call: TRBV5-4; j_call: TRBJ1-2; d_call: -; cdr3_nt: TGTGCCAGCAGCTTGGTGGCGGGCTATGGTTACACCTTC; cdr3_aa: CASSLVAGYGYTF
v_call: TRBV28; j_call: TRBJ1-1; d_call: -; cdr3_nt: TGTGCCAGCAGTCCTAGCTCTCGAAACACTGAAGCTTTCTTT; cdr3_aa: CASSPSSRNTEAFF
v_call: TRBV11-3; j_call: TRBJ2-7; d_call: TRBD1; cdr3_nt: TGTGCCAGCAGGTTGGGGACAGTTTCCTACGAGCAGTACTTC; cdr3_aa: CASRLGTVSYEQYF
v_call: TRBV5-1; j_call: TRBJ1-2; d_call: TRBD1; cdr3_nt: TGCGCCAGCAGCACGGACAGGGACGGTGGCTATGGCTACACCTTC; cdr3_aa: CASSTDRDGGYGYTF
v_call: TRBV29-1; j_call: TRBJ1-4; d_call: -; cdr3_nt: TGCAGCTCAAAAACATCCGTAAATGAAAAACTGTTTTTT; cdr3_aa: CSSKTSVNEKLFF
v_call: TRBV28; j_call: TRBJ2-1; d_call: -; cdr3_nt: TGTGCCAGCAGTTTATCTGTTCTCAATGAGCAGTTCTTC; cdr3_aa: CASSLSVLNEQFF